This T cell receptor (beta chain) originates from a study of T cells in Graves' hyperthyroidism and ophthalmopathy. This CDR3 contains 16 residues. Germline CDR1 SGHRS, CDR2 YFSETQ. The J segment lost 2 bases and the V segment lost 0 bases, leaving 0 bases of the junction unmatched. Source material for PBMCs was 10 ml fresh peripheral blood. TCR beta CDR3 regions were amplified from RNA. The TCR CDR3 was amplified in a first-round RT-PCR using the HTBI primer set. TCRdb reprocessed the multiplex PCR reads via MiXCR and lists one record per CDR3 protein. The sample shows some 550,000 distinct CDR3 sequences, approximately 15% of them seen only once. This clonotype was seen ten or more times.

The origin of this receptor is a woman aged 40 to 49 with Graves' ophthalmopathy. Sample: blood. The chain carries TRBV5-1 and TRBJ2-2; 11 bases align to TRBD2. The DNA for the CDR3 is TGCGCCAGCAGCTTGGGACTAGCGGGAAACACCGGGGAGCTGTTTTTT. This encodes CASSLGLAGNTGELFF. The variable domain in full, completed from reference TRBV5-1 and TRBJ2-2, reads KAGVTQTPRYLIKTRGQQVTLSCSPISGHRSVSWYQQTPGQGLQFLFEYFSETQRNKGNFPGRFSGRQFSNSRSEMNVSTLELGDSALYLCASSLGLAGNTGELFFGEGSRLTVL.